These T cell receptor beta chains were read from a single sample in a study of T cell repertoires in cytomegalovirus infection. Via MiXCR, TCRdb re-called the reads, giving one row per CDR3 protein. The table records about 830,000 distinct CDR3 sequences, 32% of them present only once. No cognate antigen is known for these TCRs. The specimen comprised cultured CD8+ T cells from PBMCs, sampled from culture after CMV antigen stimulation. These receptors came from a human donor in good health (CMV status not recorded). Some clones in this sample may be carry-over from other donors' samples. Both conserved end residues are part of each CDR3. D genes are given only for firm matches. Clone sizes are given selectively: once, few, many, or a class where the clone is expanded.

J gene,V gene,D gene,clone size,CDR3 length,CDR3 protein,CDR3 DNA
TRBJ2-5,TRBV7-2,TRBD1,many,14,CASSLGDRQETQYF,TGTGCCAGCAGCTTAGGGGACAGGCAAGAGACCCAGTACTTC
TRBJ1-3,TRBV12-3/TRBV12-4,-,-,12,CASSISGNTIYF,TGTGCCAGCAGTATCTCTGGAAACACCATATATTTT
TRBJ2-4,TRBV12-3/TRBV12-4,-,once,17,CASSLASQGLAKNIQYF,TGTGCCAGCAGTTTAGCCTCCCAGGGGTTAGCCAAAAACATTCAGTACTTC
TRBJ2-1,TRBV2,-,-,12,CAREGNSNEQFF,TGTGCCAGGGAGGGTAACAGCAATGAGCAGTTCTTC
TRBJ2-7,TRBV19,-,-,15,CASSTRGPPLHEQYF,TGTGCCAGTAGTACGCGGGGTCCGCCTCTCCACGAGCAGTACTTC
TRBJ2-2,TRBV6-2/TRBV6-3,-,few,15,CASSYKGQGTGELFF,TGTGCCAGCAGTTACAAAGGCCAGGGAACCGGGGAGCTGTTTTTT
TRBJ1-1,TRBV19,-,-,13,CASRTLMNTEAFF,TGTGCCAGTCGGACACTAATGAACACTGAAGCTTTCTTT
TRBJ1-1,TRBV4-1,-,-,15,CASSQDISPGTEAFF,TGCGCCAGCAGCCAAGATATATCCCCCGGAACTGAAGCTTTCTTT
TRBJ1-2,TRBV4-1,-,-,14,CANSQEGGGFGYTF,TGCGCCAACAGCCAAGAAGGAGGGGGTTTTGGCTACACCTTC
TRBJ2-2,TRBV5-8,-,-,16,CASSTRVHPNTGELFF,TGTGCCAGCAGCACACGGGTACACCCGAACACCGGGGAGCTGTTTTTT
TRBJ2-6,TRBV7-9,-,-,17,CASSLPGHLDGANVLTF,TGTGCCAGCAGCTTACCGGGGCACCTCGACGGGGCCAACGTCCTGACTTTC
TRBJ1-1,TRBV28,-,-,14,CASGIPGETTEAFF,TGTGCCAGCGGAATACCAGGGGAGACCACTGAAGCTTTCTTT
TRBJ1-5,TRBV12-3/TRBV12-4,TRBD1,few,17,CASSLGLGTGSNQPQHF,TGTGCCAGCAGCTTGGGGTTGGGGACAGGGAGCAATCAGCCCCAGCATTTT
TRBJ1-2,TRBV7-2,-,many,13,CASSLGQHYGYTF,TGTGCCAGCAGCTTAGGACAGCACTATGGCTACACCTTC
TRBJ2-3,TRBV6-6,TRBD2,many,16,CASSYPLAGSTDTQYF,TGTGCCAGCAGTTACCCCCTAGCGGGAAGCACAGATACGCAGTATTTT
TRBJ1-3,TRBV7-8,-,many,17,CASSLALGEGSGNTIYF,TGTGCCAGCAGCTTAGCGCTAGGGGAAGGCTCTGGAAACACCATATATTTT
TRBJ2-3,TRBV5-3,TRBD2,once,16,CASTPGLAGYTDTQYF,TGTGCCAGCACTCCGGGACTAGCGGGGTACACAGATACGCAGTATTTT
TRBJ1-4,TRBV7-6,TRBD1,many,18,CASSLVGQGARVDEKLFF,TGTGCCAGCAGCTTAGTAGGCCAGGGGGCGCGAGTGGATGAAAAACTGTTTTTT
TRBJ1-1,TRBV19,-,-,14,CASTLGVMNTEAFF,TGTGCCAGTACCCTAGGGGTTATGAACACTGAAGCTTTCTTT
TRBJ1-2,TRBV12-3/TRBV12-4,-,-,15,CASSGDVRGHYGYTF,TGTGCCAGCAGTGGGGACGTCCGGGGACACTATGGCTACACCTTC
TRBJ1-3,TRBV5-8,-,-,13,CASSLTDGNTIYF,TGTGCCAGCAGCTTGACAGACGGGAACACCATATATTTT
TRBJ2-2,TRBV7-9,TRBD1,-,18,CASILNSRDRGYDGELFF,TGTGCCAGCATCCTAAATTCTCGGGACAGGGGTTATGACGGGGAGCTGTTTTTT
TRBJ1-6,TRBV12-3/TRBV12-4,-,-,14,CASSRDGPRAPLHF,TGTGCCAGCAGCCGCGACGGGCCCCGGGCACCCCTCCACTTT
TRBJ2-7,TRBV28,TRBD2,few,15,CASTYTSSGAYEQYF,TGTGCCAGCACCTACACCTCTAGCGGGGCCTACGAGCAGTACTTC
TRBJ2-2,TRBV12-3/TRBV12-4,-,few,13,CASTSVNTGELFF,TGTGCCAGCACTAGTGTGAACACCGGGGAGCTGTTTTTT
TRBJ1-4,TRBV4-1,-,few,15,CASSQVVTGGEKLFF,TGCGCCAGCAGCCAAGTGGTCACCGGTGGGGAAAAACTGTTTTTT
TRBJ2-1,TRBV27,-,-,15,CASSSPYRPDNEQFF,TGTGCCAGCAGTTCACCCTACCGACCAGACAATGAGCAGTTCTTC
TRBJ1-1,TRBV19,-,-,15,CASSIIGGVNTEAFF,TGTGCCAGTAGTATTATCGGGGGAGTGAACACTGAAGCTTTCTTT
TRBJ2-7,TRBV6-8,-,-,16,CASSYSVPGQTYEQYF,TGTGCCAGCAGTTACTCGGTACCGGGACAAACCTACGAGCAGTACTTC
TRBJ2-1,TRBV4-1,TRBD2,-,16,CASSQAGLAGGGEQFF,TGCGCCAGCAGCCAAGCGGGACTAGCGGGGGGAGGTGAGCAGTTCTTC
TRBJ1-2,TRBV27,TRBD1,few,15,CASSFQGATAYGYTF,TGTGCCAGCAGTTTCCAGGGGGCAACAGCCTATGGCTACACCTTC
TRBJ1-1,TRBV6-5,TRBD1,-,15,CASSFLGGLNTEAFF,TGTGCCAGCAGTTTTTTAGGGGGCCTGAACACTGAAGCTTTCTTT
TRBJ1-2,TRBV13,-,few,15,CASSEGTTLSYGYTF,TGTGCCAGCAGCGAGGGGACAACCCTTTCCTATGGCTACACCTTC